The rows below give T cell receptor beta chains drawn from one sample of a study of a mutant IDH1 vaccine in newly diagnosed glioma. These receptors' targets are unknown. Data came from immunoSEQ multiplex PCR; TCRdb stores just in-frame clones and leaves some out. This table has tens of thousands of clones, approximately 80% appearing once. The sample consisted of PBMCs, taken from a glioma patient whose treatment included an IDH1 peptide vaccine. Every receptor here comes from a man between 40 and 49 years old with glioma. Both conserved end residues are part of each CDR3. The order of the fields is clone size, D gene, J gene, V gene, CDR3 protein, CDR3 DNA. D genes are given only for firm matches. The size entry is marked missing in some rows and otherwise reads once, few, many or a size class.

>-|TRBD2|TRBJ2-1|TRBV18
CASSRSLSAGVYNEQFF
TGTGCCAGCTCACGCTCCCTTTCAGCGGGAGTCTACAATGAGCAGTTCTTC
>-|TRBD1|TRBJ1-2|TRBV14
CASSYRGSYGYTF
TGTGCCAGCAGCTACAGGGGTAGCTATGGCTACACCTTC
>few|-|TRBJ1-1|TRBV25-1
CASSDGSLNTEAFF
TGTGCCAGCAGTGACGGGAGTTTGAACACTGAAGCTTTCTTT
>-|TRBD2|TRBJ2-7|TRBV15
CATSRLGGTSDYEQYF
TGTGCCACCAGCAGACTCGGTGGGACTAGCGACTACGAGCAGTACTTC
>-|TRBD2|TRBJ2-5|TRBV29-1
CSVAGTSGGWGETQYF
TGCAGCGTTGCCGGGACTAGCGGGGGCTGGGGTGAGACCCAGTACTTC
>-|-|TRBJ1-4|TRBV7-2
CASSPQGEKLFF
TGTGCCAGCAGCCCCCAAGGGGAAAAACTGTTTTTT
>few|-|TRBJ1-1|TRBV5-1
CASSPGPPKRTEAFF
TGCGCCAGCAGCCCGGGACCACCAAAGAGAACTGAAGCTTTCTTT
>-|TRBD1|TRBJ2-7|TRBV6-9
CASTHARTGAPSYEQYF
TGTGCCAGCACCCATGCGAGGACAGGGGCCCCCTCCTACGAGCAGTACTTC
>-|-|TRBJ1-2|TRBV28
CASGGGAVNGYTF
TGTGCCAGCGGCGGGGGGGCAGTTAATGGCTACACCTTC
>-|-|TRBJ1-1|TRBV7-2
CASSRGGVSTEAFF
TGTGCCAGCAGCCGAGGGGGGGTGAGCACTGAAGCTTTCTTT